This TCR beta chain was identified during a study of T-cell memory formation after mild COVID-19. Overall study: Largely donor-specific sequence clusters came from a couple of donors. Study conclusions and caveats: Pre-infection memory showed some responding clones, and this suggested that cross-reactive memory joined. Day 15 to 85 contracting clones showed balanced CD4/CD8; day 15 to 37 expanders favored CD4+.

TCRdb recomputed calls from the 5' RACE reads with MiXCR, one row per CDR3 protein. This table has around 90,000 distinct CDR3 sequences, roughly an eighth appearing once. The CDR3 loop spans 12 amino acids. Deletions cut 8 bases from V and 9 bases from J, with 14 bases between. Per germline, CDR1 SGHTA and CDR2 FQGTGA. This clonotype was observed a handful of times. The antigen remains undetermined. The receptor was isolated from an adult woman who had mild COVID-19 (a few samples of this study predate the infection). Cell type and time point are not known. Sequencing was performed on PBMCs or a T cell subset sorted from them (not recorded which). The gene calls are TRBV7-3 and TRBJ2-1; no reliable D call. CDR3 nucleotide sequence: TGTGCCAGCGGCGGACCCTCTTCTGAGCAGTTCTTC. Its protein product is CASGGPSSEQFF. The full variable domain, in which reference TRBV7-3 and TRBJ2-1 provide the parts outside the CDR3, is GAGVSQTPSNKVTEKGKYVELRCDPISGHTALYWYRQSLGQGPEFLIYFQGTGAADDSGLPNDRFFAVRPEGSVSTLKIQRTERGDSAVYLCASGGPSSEQFFGPGTRLTVL.